The source of this T cell receptor beta chain is a study of identical twins (TCRdb year 2016). With respect to the entire study: The study deep-sequenced TCR alpha and beta repertoires from monozygotic twins, unrelated adults of various ages and cord blood to test whether fetal clonotypes persist. To rule out contamination, the twin experiments were replicated at different times with different library preparation protocols.

Trimming at the junction amounts to 3 bases on V and 2 bases on J, and the germline ends lie 8 bases apart. The CDR3, from cysteine to phenylalanine, totals 13 residues. This entry keeps only the CDR3 DNA: 39 bases, framed from base 1. For CDR1 and CDR2, the germline V gene (reference sequence) lists SEHNR and FQNEAQ. The library was obtained by 5' RACE. Sequencing took place on an Illumina HiSeq 2000. A universal primer binding site was introduced by template switching, and a unique molecular identifier was present in the final cDNA, enabling accurate counting of TCR cDNA molecules. Specific primers in the conserved constant-segment region were used to synthesize first-strand cDNA for TCR alpha and beta chains. To control for contamination, every cDNA library was double barcoded, receiving both a SMART-Mk sample barcode and Illumina barcodes. TruSeq adapter sequences, together with Illumina sample barcodes, were added in two successive PCR steps. The Illumina HiSeq platform was used with custom primers to sequence TCR alpha and beta cDNA libraries. For the original study's pipeline: MiGEC was used to process raw reads and extract unique molecular identifiers, and MiXCR was used to find CDR3 positions. Recombination models were inferred per individual with the repgenHMM and IGoR tools using an EM algorithm. Shared clonotype analysis was performed with the tcR package in R, normalizing sharing by the product of cloneset sizes. Out-of-frame nonproductive sequences were analyzed to study raw recombination free of thymic and clonal selection effects. The public reads were reprocessed in TCRdb via fastp at Q25 and MiXCR, keeping in-frame beta chains. Each CDR3 protein appears once, grouped with its most common genes and DNA. TCRdb, not the original authors, processed these V and J calls. In this sample the table shows 200,000 to 300,000 distinct CDR3 sequences, approximately 8% of which occur a single time. The ten largest clones take up roughly 5.4% of the sample.

The sample holds many counts of this clonotype. Its antigen is still unknown. There are no base qualities to consult, and no much larger clone falls within one base. The paper as a whole reports these results and caveats: Conclusions relied on cross-sectional statistical analysis, since the same donors could not be followed over many years. In beta out-of-frame sequences, excess twin sharing was weaker, because having fewer shared sequences lowered the signal-to-noise ratio. Compared with coincidental sharing between unrelated individuals, out-of-frame TCR alpha sequences shared between twins had an excess of sequences with low generation probability. Abundant cord blood beta clonotypes carried fewer insertions; young adult naive repertoires showed a weaker similar trend, while memory repertoires showed none. Out-of-frame TCR alpha sharing in monozygotic twins was systematically underestimated by recombination models, whereas sharing between unrelated individuals was in agreement with the recombination models. Zero-insertion analyses could be partly confounded by invariant T cells such as MAIT and iNKT, though diverse VJ usage argued against such confounding for most clonotypes.

Every donor in the study was a healthy Caucasian. Three pairs of female monozygotic twins, all aged about 18 to 30 years, made up the twin cohort. CD4+ and CD8+ T cell populations were isolated with positive isolation kits from Invitrogen. This same sample was also taken into another study, of yellow fever vaccine responses in identical twins. The second source states: According to the authors, in identical twins the way T cells responded to vaccination appeared partly convergent and partly personalized. In identical twins, the study followed T cell clones that responded to the vaccine with precision.

The sequencing sample was made of CD8+ T cells sorted from blood. The chain couples TRBV7-9 to TRBJ2-7; no D gene call is confident. This receptor was taken from a woman younger than 30 in good health. The DNA sequence follows: TGTGCCAGCAGCTTGGCCAGTACCTACGAGCAGTACTTC. Its protein product is CASSLASTYEQYF.